In its sample, the clone carrying this T cell receptor (beta chain) was seen once. This entry comes from a study of blood T cell repertoires in COVID-19. CDR3 length: 15 residues. Trimming removed 0 bases from V and 3 bases from J, with 10 bases in between. Germline V gives CDR1 MNHEY, CDR2 SVGAGI. Sequencing was performed with immunoSEQ multiplex PCR; in TCRdb, only in-frame clones are kept and a portion is missing. The top ten hold approximately 1.3% of the sample, which has more than 250,000 clones, around 80% seen once. The V and J genes are TRBV6-5 and TRBJ2-3, with D possibly matching TRBD1 (6 bases). Source material: peripheral blood. The receptor was isolated from a woman between 50 and 59 years old with acute or convalescent COVID-19. The CDR3 DNA is TGTGCCAGCAGTTACTCGGGACATGAAACAGATACGCAGTATTTT. Its translation is CASSYSGHETDTQYF.